This T cell receptor (beta chain) was recorded in a study of CD8+ T cells in alopecia areata. Regarding treatment: oral pan-JAK inhibitor, 5-10 mg twice daily. Peripheral blood samples and lesional scalp punch biopsies were obtained from alopecia areata patients. Sequencing relied on a cDNA template that was reverse transcribed from extracted RNA. Method: immunoSEQ multiplex PCR; TCRdb's copy keeps in-frame clones and lacks some. This repertoire shows hundreds of thousands of clones, nearly 60% found once; its top ten account for around 1.8%. CDR3 size: 14 residues. Germline V CDR1 and CDR2: SGHRS, YFSETQ. J was trimmed by 7 bases and V by 0 bases; bases with no gene match: 7. Study results and caveats: The study found tofacitinib significantly decreased scalp clonality and expanded CD8+ clones among the top 100. Normal scalp showed lower clonality than lesional scalp, especially alopecia totalis/universalis.

Comment on this clone: Its antigen is unknown.

J is TRBJ2-7 and V is TRBV5-1, with 7 bases lining up with TRBD1. The sample consisted of CD4+ T cells sorted from blood, taken at week 24, from a patient treated with tofacitinib. This TCR was recovered from a human donor with alopecia areata. This chain's CDR3 is CASSLDKGAREQYF. In DNA, the CDR3 is TGCGCCAGCAGCTTGGACAAGGGGGCGCGGGAGCAGTACTTC.